These 13 T cell receptor beta chains were sequenced from one sample in a study of cytomegalovirus exposure and HLA in healthy donors. With 60 Vbeta and 13 Jbeta primers, the PCR was carried out. Clones were sequenced by immunoSEQ multiplex PCR, and TCRdb holds only the in-frame ones, with some missing. The table has tens of thousands of clones, roughly two thirds seen once. The sequenced material came from PBMCs. Receptor source: a man in his 60s in good health and CMV-seropositive.

The chain has TRBV9 and TRBJ2-6, with D possibly being TRBD1 (5 bases). Trimming removed 1 base at V and 1 base at J, with 12 bases between. In germline, CDR1 is SGDLS, CDR2 YYNGEE. The length of the CDR3 is 17 residues. The CDR3 nucleotides read TGTGCCAGCAGCGTACAGGTTTCAGGGTCTGGGGCCAACGTCCTGACTTTC. Protein: CASSVQVSGSGANVLTF.

The gene calls are TRBV6-1 and TRBJ1-2, with D uncertain. Between the trimmed V and J ends, which lost 4 bases and 14 bases, there was a span of 14 bases. Germline-derived CDR1 and CDR2 are MNHNS and SASEGT. The CDR3 has 11 amino acids. The CDR3 DNA reads as TGTGCCAGCAGTGGGGGAGCCCGGACTACCTTC. The encoded protein is CASSGGARTTF.

This clone has just a few counts. J is TRBJ1-1 and V is TRBV7-3; no firm D call. Germline V gene data show CDR1 as SGHTA and CDR2 as FQGTGA. The CDR3 is made up of 13 amino acids. V was cut by 2 bases and J by 2 bases, with 6 bases left in between. The CDR3 nucleotides are TGTGCCAGCAGCTTATCGGGAAACACTGAAGCTTTCTTT. The encoded protein is CASSLSGNTEAFF.

CDR3 in DNA: TGTGCCAGCCGGGACAGATTGGGTACCTATAGCAATCAGCCCCAGCATTTT. This gives the protein CASRDRLGTYSNQPQHF. The chain combines TRBV28 with TRBJ1-5; 7 bases align to TRBD1. V lost 8 bases, J lost 0 bases, and 13 bases stayed unmatched. This CDR3 has 17 residues. Germline CDR1 and CDR2: MDHEN and SYDVKM.

The rearrangement uses TRBV5-5 and TRBJ2-5; D is uncertain. V was shortened by 0 bases and J by 5 bases, with 8 bases between the two germline ends. The V gene's germline CDR1 is SGHKS and CDR2 YYEKEE (reference sequence). The CDR3 sequence is 13 residues long. The CDR3 here is CASSLVPGETQYF. CDR3 DNA: TGTGCCAGCAGCTTGGTGCCTGGCGAGACCCAGTACTTC.

This chain links TRBV28 with TRBJ2-1, with 10 nucleotides matching TRBD1. V was clipped by 5 bases and J by 8 bases; unmatched bases: 12. Germline V gene lookup returns CDR1 MDHEN and CDR2 SYDVKM. The CDR3 is made up of 16 amino acids. In nucleotides, the CDR3 is TGTGCCAGCAGTCGGGGGGACAGGGGTCTCGGCGATGAGCAGTTCTTC. Its protein product is CASSRGDRGLGDEQFF. The complete variable domain, with remaining parts taken from reference TRBV28 and TRBJ2-1, reads DVKVTQSSRYLVKRTGEKVFLECVQDMDHENMFWYRQDPGLGLRLIYFSYDVKMKEKGDIPEGYSVSREKKERFSLILESASTNQTSMYLCASSRGDRGLGDEQFFGPGTRLTVL.

This clone appeared once. The genes are TRBV7-6 and TRBJ2-3, with 7 nucleotides matching TRBD2. The germline V gene encodes CDR1 SGHVS and CDR2 FNYEAQ. The CDR3 runs to 18 residues. The trim removed 3 bases at V and 6 bases at J, leaving 18 bases unmatched. The CDR3 spells CASSFSPPSGLIQDTQYF. For the CDR3, the DNA is TGTGCCAGCAGCTTTTCCCCACCTTCGGGACTAATTCAGGATACGCAGTATTTT.

The V gene is TRBV6-1, the J gene TRBJ2-1; maybe TRBD1 (6 bases). The CDR3 length is 13 residues. CDR1 is MNHNS, CDR2 SASEGT, per germline. V was pared by 7 bases and J by 9 bases, with 16 bases between. CDR3 protein: CASTSPDRSEQFF. CDR3 coding DNA: TGTGCCAGCACCTCCCCGGACAGAAGTGAGCAGTTCTTC.

The table lists this clone with a few counts. The chain is built from TRBV9 and TRBJ1-4, with D possibly TRBD1 on 6 matching bases. Germline V gene lookup returns CDR1 SGDLS and CDR2 YYNGEE. The CDR3 sequence is 15 residues long. Trimming took 4 bases from V and 0 from J, leaving 10 bases between them. CDR3 bases: TGTGCCAGCAGCAAAAGGACAGCAACTAATGAAAAACTGTTTTTT. This translates into CASSKRTATNEKLFF.

This clone was picked up one time. This rearrangement joins TRBV15 to TRBJ2-5; 8 bases match TRBD2. V lost 6 bases to trimming and J lost 11 bases; unmatched junction nucleotides: 17. The germline gives CDR1 LNHNV, CDR2 YYDKDF (reference sequence). There are 15 residues in the CDR3. The CDR3 bases are TGTGCCACCAGTACGGGGGGGACGCTATCCTACGTGCAGTACTTC. Translating it yields CATSTGGTLSYVQYF.

The chain is built from TRBV30 and TRBJ1-6; no clear D. There are 12 residues in the CDR3. Per the germline V gene, CDR1 is GTSNPN and CDR2 is SVGIG (reference sequence). V was pared by 0 bases and J by 10 bases, with 7 bases between. DNA of the CDR3: TGTGCCTGGAGTGTCGGCGGATCACCCCTCCACTTT. It translates to CAWSVGGSPLHF.

This clone was observed a few times. The chain couples TRBV27 to TRBJ1-2, with D uncertain. Deletions cut 0 bases from V and 0 bases from J, with 17 bases between. Germline-derived CDR1 and CDR2 are MNHEY and SMNVEV (reference sequence). There are 18 residues in the CDR3. CDR3 region: CASSLSGPYSSANYGYTF. The CDR3 DNA is TGTGCCAGCAGTTTATCAGGCCCTTACAGTTCAGCTAACTATGGCTACACCTTC.

The V and J genes are TRBV4-1 and TRBJ2-2; 7 bases map to TRBD2. V was clipped by 3 bases and J by 1 base; unmatched bases: 2. Germline lookup yields CDR1 MGHRA and CDR2 YSYEKL. The CDR3 extends over 15 amino acids. The CDR3 is CASSHGGGNTGELFF. Written as DNA, the CDR3 is TGCGCCAGCAGCCATGGGGGGGGGAACACCGGGGAGCTGTTTTTT.